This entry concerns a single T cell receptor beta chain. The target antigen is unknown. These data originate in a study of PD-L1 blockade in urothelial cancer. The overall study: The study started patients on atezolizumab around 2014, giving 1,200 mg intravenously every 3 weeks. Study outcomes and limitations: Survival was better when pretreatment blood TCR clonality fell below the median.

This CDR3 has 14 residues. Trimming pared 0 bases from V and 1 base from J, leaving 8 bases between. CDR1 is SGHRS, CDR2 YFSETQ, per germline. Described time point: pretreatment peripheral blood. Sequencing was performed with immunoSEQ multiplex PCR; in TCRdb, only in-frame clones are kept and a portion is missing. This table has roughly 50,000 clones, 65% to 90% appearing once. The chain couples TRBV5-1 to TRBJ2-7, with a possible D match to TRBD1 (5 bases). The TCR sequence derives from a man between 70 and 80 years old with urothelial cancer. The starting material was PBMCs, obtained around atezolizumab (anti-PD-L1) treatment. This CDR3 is CASSLEGRSYEQYF. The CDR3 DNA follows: TGCGCCAGCAGCTTGGAGGGGCGGTCCTACGAGCAGTACTTC.